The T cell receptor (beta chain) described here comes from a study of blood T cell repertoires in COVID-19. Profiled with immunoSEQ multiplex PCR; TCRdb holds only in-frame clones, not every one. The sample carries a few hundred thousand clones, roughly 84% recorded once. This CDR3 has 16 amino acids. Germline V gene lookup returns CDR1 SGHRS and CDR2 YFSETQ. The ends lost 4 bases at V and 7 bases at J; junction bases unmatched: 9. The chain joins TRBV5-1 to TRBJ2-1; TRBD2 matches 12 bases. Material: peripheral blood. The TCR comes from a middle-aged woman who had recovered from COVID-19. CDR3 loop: CASSTNLGTSGNEQFF. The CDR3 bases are TGCGCCAGCAGCACGAACCTAGGGACTAGCGGGAATGAGCAGTTCTTC.